This T cell receptor beta chain was profiled in a study of blood T cells in healthy people across ages. With 5 bases clipped from V and 5 bases from J, the junction kept 7 bases outside the gene matches. There are 14 residues in the CDR3. CDR1 SGHRS and CDR2 YFSETQ come from the germline V gene. Then a second PCR, running roughly 7 to 11 cycles, was carried out with a sample-barcoded 5' primer and a J-beta primer mix. Each CDR3 protein is one row after TCRdb ran MiXCR on the 5' RACE reads. Of 380,000 or so distinct CDR3 sequences detected, 45% to 65% appear once; the ten largest clones hold under 65%. Study-wide results and limits: Diversity estimated from one million T cells was considered an underestimate.

This clonotype was observed a handful of times. Its antigen is still unknown. Peripheral blood was drawn, roughly 10 milliliters per donor. Every sample had a minimum of 6.5 million PBMCs isolated. The sequenced sample was blood. This sequence joins TRBV5-1 and TRBJ2-5, with TRBD2 matching 9 bases. The clonotype was recovered from a man between 60 and 70 years old in good health. Written as DNA, the CDR3 is TGCGCCAGCAGTCAGCCTAGCGGGGTTGAGACCCAGTACTTC. This encodes CASSQPSGVETQYF.